The 5 T cell receptor beta chains below all came from one sample that was sequenced in a study of T cell responses to AZD1222 COVID-19 vaccine. The data were produced by immunoSEQ multiplex PCR, yet TCRdb's version contains in-frame clones alone and is incomplete. This table holds approximately 100,000 clones, roughly nine tenths found once. The sequenced sample was peripheral blood, obtained 28 days after the second AZD1222 dose. The receptors originated from an adult who received the AZD1222 COVID-19 vaccine.

This clone showed up just a few times. The V call is TRBV2, the J call TRBJ1-2, with D uncertain. V gave up 1 base and J gave up 6 bases, with 9 bases separating them. The CDR3 runs 13 residues. Germline CDR1 is SNHLY and CDR2 is FYNNEI. For the CDR3, the DNA is TGTGCCAGCAGTGAAGACAGAAAAAATGGCTACACCTTC. It encodes CASSEDRKNGYTF.

This clone has just a few counts. V gene TRBV19 combines with J gene TRBJ1-2, with D unresolved. Looked up from germline, CDR1 is LNHDA and CDR2 is SQIVND (reference sequence). The CDR3 is 15 residues long. With 7 bases removed from V and 1 base from J, the gap between germline ends came to 16 bases. Here the CDR3 DNA reads TGTGCCAGTACAATGGGTGTAGCCCTTAACTATGGCTACACCTTC. Translating it yields CASTMGVALNYGYTF.

The rearrangement joins TRBV19 to TRBJ1-4; D perhaps matches TRBD1 (6 bases). V lost 7 bases and J 5 bases, leaving 17 bases between the germline ends. Germline V lookup: CDR1 LNHDA, CDR2 SQIVND (reference sequence). The CDR3 spans 15 residues. In nucleotides, the CDR3 is TGTGCCAGTACCCTGAGGACAGCGGGCAATGAAAAACTGTTTTTT. Protein sequence: CASTLRTAGNEKLFF.

The chain carries TRBV3-1 (or the pseudogene TRBV3-2) and TRBJ1-6; D uncertain. The CDR3 contains 13 residues. CDR1 is LGHDT and CDR2 is YNNKEL in the germline V gene (reference sequence). V was cut by 4 bases and J by 10 bases, with 11 bases left in between. The CDR3 is CASSRGTRSPLHF. CDR3 nucleotide sequence: TGTGCCAGCAGCCGGGGAACAAGGTCACCCCTCCACTTT.

The chain employs TRBV6-5 and TRBJ2-7; TRBD1 matches 9 bases. Germline assignment: CDR1 MNHEY and CDR2 SVGAGI. The CDR3 sequence is 13 residues long. V shed 10 bases, J shed 5 bases, and the junction held 9 bases outside the gene matches. The CDR3 region is CANRGQGTNEQYF. CDR3 coding DNA: TGTGCCAACCGGGGACAGGGAACCAACGAGCAGTACTTC.